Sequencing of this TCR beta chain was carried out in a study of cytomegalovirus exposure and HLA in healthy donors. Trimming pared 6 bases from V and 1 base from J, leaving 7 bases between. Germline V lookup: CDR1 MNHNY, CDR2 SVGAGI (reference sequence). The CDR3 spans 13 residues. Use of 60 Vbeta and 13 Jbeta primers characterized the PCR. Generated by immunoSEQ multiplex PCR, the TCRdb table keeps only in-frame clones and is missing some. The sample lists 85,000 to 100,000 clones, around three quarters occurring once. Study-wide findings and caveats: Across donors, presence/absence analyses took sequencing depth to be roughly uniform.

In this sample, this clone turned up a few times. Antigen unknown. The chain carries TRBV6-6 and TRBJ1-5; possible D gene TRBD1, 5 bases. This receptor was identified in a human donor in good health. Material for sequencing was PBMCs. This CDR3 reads CASRAGSNQPQHF. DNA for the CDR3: TGTGCCAGCAGGGCAGGGAGCAATCAGCCCCAGCATTTT.